The clone carrying this T cell receptor (beta chain) was recorded only once. The authors ran the assay at deep level. Method: immunoSEQ multiplex PCR; TCRdb's copy keeps in-frame clones and lacks some. This table has over a million clones, approximately 80% appearing once. Trimming cost V 6 bases and J 5 bases; bases outside gene matches: 9. The CDR3 loop spans 16 amino acids. Germline CDR1 MNHEY, CDR2 SMNVEV (reference sequence). All of the donors resided in Nashville, Tennessee, and each was a Caucasian adult. This entry comes from a study of shared clonotypes between healthy human individuals. The rearrangement links TRBV27 to TRBJ2-1; 11 bases line up with TRBD2. The sample taken for sequencing was memory CD4+ T cells from PBMCs. Documented subset: CD45RA-negative fraction. This clonotype originated in a man aged 18 to 35 in good health. Some clones in this sample may be carry-over from other donors' samples. CDR3 region: CASRSSGRARHNEQFF. CDR3 coding DNA: TGTGCCAGCAGGAGTAGCGGGAGGGCCCGTCACAATGAGCAGTTCTTC.